What follows is one T cell receptor beta chain and its context. This entry is derived from a study of blood T cell repertoires in COVID-19. Study summary: Specimens from acute and convalescent COVID-19 originated in the United States, Italy and Spain.

Participants were placed into cohorts based on the clinical history they reported. Donors in Cohort 3 counted as recovered after two negative PCRs, clearance, or symptom resolution. CDR1 and CDR2 from the germline V gene are SNHLY and FYNNEI. V lost 5 bases and J lost 8; bases outside the gene matches: 2. The CDR3 is 12 amino acids. Only in-frame clones appear in the TCRdb table, and some are missing; sequencing was by immunoSEQ multiplex PCR. This table has over 250,000 clones, just under 90% appearing once. V and J are TRBV2 and TRBJ1-4; TRBD1 agrees at 7 bases. The source of this sequence is a woman aged 55-75 years who had recovered from COVID-19. The material sequenced was PBMCs or T cells enriched from blood (not recorded which). The CDR3 region has the DNA TGTGCCAGCAGTTCAGGGGGGGAAAAACTGTTTTTT. Encoded protein: CASSSGGEKLFF.